Below, 4 T cell receptor beta chains from the same sample are listed, as sequenced in a study of tumor and adjacent non-tumor tissue in lung cancer. The template was RNA from unsorted bulk tissue. A modified ARM-PCR protocol with three rounds of nested PCR amplified TCRbeta. TCRdb redid the calling of the multiplex PCR reads with MiXCR, one entry per CDR3 protein. The top ten clones hold about 23% of a sample with under 140,000 distinct CDR3 sequences, over 75% of them seen once. The source material was lung tumor tissue. The receptors were sampled from a man aged 65-85 years with non-small cell lung cancer.

On this clonotype itself: The junction and the germline gene differ at one end; a read error may be behind it. CDR3 bases: TGCAGCGCCGAGATAGGGAAGGCCAACTATGGCTACGCCTTC. As protein: CSAEIGKANYGYAF. The chain has TRBV29-1 and TRBJ1-2; D uncertain. This CDR3 is 14 amino acids long. The germline V gene encodes CDR1 SQVTM and CDR2 ANQGSEA.

Concerning this clonotype: A much larger clonotype is one base distant, so this may be a read error. The V and J genes are TRBV28 and TRBJ1-4, with 8 bases that match TRBD1. Germline values: CDR1 MDHEN, CDR2 SYDVKM. The CDR3 spans 16 residues. The CDR3 nucleotides are TGTGCCAGCAGCCGATCAGGGGGCCAGGCTAATAAAAAACTGTTTTTT. Translating it yields CASSRSGGQANKKLFF.

About this clonotype: One junction end does not reproduce the germline sequence, and a read error may be involved. The CDR3 loop reads CSGGRVNEQFF. The DNA for the CDR3 is TGTAGCGGGGGCAGGGTCAATGAGCAGTTCTTC. V gene TRBV29-1 combines with J gene TRBJ2-1, with TRBD2 matching over 9 bases. The CDR3 covers 11 residues. The germline CDR1 and CDR2 sequences are SQVTM and ANQGSEA.

The chain employs TRBV6-1 and TRBJ1-1; 8 bases line up with TRBD1. The V and J ends lost 9 bases and 6 bases, in that order; junction bases with no gene match: 15. The germline CDR1 and CDR2 sequences are MNHNS and SASEGT. The CDR3 has 15 amino acids. CDR3 coding DNA: TGTGCCAGTACACAATGTGGACAGGGTCGTTCTGAAGCTTTCTTT. It translates to CASTQCGQGRSEAFF.